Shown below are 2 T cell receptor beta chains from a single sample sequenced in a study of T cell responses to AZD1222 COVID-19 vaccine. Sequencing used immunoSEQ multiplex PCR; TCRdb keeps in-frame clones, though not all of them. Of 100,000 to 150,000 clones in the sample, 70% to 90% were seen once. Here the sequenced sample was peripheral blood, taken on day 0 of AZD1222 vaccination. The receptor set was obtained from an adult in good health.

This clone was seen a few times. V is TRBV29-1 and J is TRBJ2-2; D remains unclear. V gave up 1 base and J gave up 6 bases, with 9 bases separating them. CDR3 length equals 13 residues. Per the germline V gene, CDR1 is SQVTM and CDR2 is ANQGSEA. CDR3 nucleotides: TGCAGCGTTGAAGGGCCGTTGTCCGGGGAGCTGTTTTTT. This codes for CSVEGPLSGELFF.

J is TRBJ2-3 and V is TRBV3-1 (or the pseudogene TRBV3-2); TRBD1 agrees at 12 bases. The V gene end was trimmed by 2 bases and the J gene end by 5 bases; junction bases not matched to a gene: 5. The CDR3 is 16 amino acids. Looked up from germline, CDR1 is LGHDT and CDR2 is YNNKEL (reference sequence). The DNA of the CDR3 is TGTGCCAGCAGCCAATTGGGACAGGGGGCAGGAGATACGCAGTATTTT. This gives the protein CASSQLGQGAGDTQYF.